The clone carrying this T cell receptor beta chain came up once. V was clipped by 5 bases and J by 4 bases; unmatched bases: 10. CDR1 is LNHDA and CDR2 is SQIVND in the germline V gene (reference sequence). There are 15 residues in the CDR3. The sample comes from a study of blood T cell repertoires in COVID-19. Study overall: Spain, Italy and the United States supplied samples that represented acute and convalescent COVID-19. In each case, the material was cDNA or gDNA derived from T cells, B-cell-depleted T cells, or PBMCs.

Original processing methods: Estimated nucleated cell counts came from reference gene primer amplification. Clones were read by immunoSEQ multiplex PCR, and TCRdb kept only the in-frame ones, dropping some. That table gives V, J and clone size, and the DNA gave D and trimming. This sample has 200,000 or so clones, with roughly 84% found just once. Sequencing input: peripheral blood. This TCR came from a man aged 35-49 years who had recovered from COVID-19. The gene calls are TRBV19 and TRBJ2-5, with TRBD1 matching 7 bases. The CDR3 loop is CASSQLQGTPETQYF. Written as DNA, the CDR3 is TGTGCCAGTAGTCAGTTACAGGGGACACCAGAGACCCAGTACTTC.